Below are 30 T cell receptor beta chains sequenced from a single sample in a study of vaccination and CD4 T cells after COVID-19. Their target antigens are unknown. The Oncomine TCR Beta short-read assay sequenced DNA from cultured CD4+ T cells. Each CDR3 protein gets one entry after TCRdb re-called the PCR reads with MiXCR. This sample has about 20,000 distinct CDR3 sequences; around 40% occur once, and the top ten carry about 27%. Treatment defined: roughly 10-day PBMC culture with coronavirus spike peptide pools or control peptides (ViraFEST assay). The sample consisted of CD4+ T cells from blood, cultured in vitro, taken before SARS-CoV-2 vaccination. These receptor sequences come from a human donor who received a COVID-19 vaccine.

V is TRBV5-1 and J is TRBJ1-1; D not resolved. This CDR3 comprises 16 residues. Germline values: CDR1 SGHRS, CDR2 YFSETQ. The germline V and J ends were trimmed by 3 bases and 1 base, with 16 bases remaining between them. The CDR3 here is CASSSTTWTENTEAFF. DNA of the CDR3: TGCGCCAGCAGCTCCACCACTTGGACGGAGAACACTGAAGCTTTCTTT.

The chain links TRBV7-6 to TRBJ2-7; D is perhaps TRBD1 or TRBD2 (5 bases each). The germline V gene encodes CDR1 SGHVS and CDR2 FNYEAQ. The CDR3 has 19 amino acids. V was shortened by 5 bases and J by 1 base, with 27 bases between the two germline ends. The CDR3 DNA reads TGTGCCAGCAGCCCACTCCCAACAGGAGGCAACAAACGATCCTACGAGCAGTACTTC. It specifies CASSPLPTGGNKRSYEQYF. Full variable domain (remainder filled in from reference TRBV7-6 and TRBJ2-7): GAGVSQSPRYKVTKRGQDVALRCDPISGHVSLYWYRQALGQGPEFLTYFNYEAQQDKSGLPNDRFSAERPEGSISTLTIQRTEQRDSAMYRCASSPLPTGGNKRSYEQYFGPGTRLTVT.

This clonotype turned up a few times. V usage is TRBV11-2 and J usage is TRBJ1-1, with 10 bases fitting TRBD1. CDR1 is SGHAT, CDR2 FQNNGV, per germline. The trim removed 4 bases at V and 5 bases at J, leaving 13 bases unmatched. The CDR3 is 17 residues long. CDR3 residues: CASSSSWDRGGSTEAFF. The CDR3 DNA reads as TGTGCCAGCAGCTCCTCCTGGGACAGGGGTGGGAGTACTGAAGCTTTCTTT.

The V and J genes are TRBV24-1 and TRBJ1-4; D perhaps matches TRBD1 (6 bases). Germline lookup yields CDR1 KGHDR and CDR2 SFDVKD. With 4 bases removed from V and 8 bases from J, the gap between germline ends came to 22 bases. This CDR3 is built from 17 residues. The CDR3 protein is CATSDPPPAGAREKLFF. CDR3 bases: TGTGCCACCAGTGACCCACCGCCTGCGGGGGCACGGGAAAAACTGTTTTTT.

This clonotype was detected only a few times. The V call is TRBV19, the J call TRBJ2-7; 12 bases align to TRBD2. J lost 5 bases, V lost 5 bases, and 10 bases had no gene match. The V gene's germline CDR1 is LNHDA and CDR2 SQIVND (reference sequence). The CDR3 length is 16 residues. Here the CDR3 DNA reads TGTGCCAGTAGTGCCAGACTAGCGGGGGTGCTCCACGAGCAGTACTTC. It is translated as CASSARLAGVLHEQYF.

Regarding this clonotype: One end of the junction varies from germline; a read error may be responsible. In nucleotides, the CDR3 is TGTCCCACCAGTGATGCAGATTCTAGCACAGATACGCAGTATTTT. Translating it yields CPTSDADSSTDTQYF. This chain uses TRBV24-1 with TRBJ2-3; no firm D call. There are 15 residues in the CDR3. Per the germline V gene, CDR1 is KGHDR and CDR2 is SFDVKD.

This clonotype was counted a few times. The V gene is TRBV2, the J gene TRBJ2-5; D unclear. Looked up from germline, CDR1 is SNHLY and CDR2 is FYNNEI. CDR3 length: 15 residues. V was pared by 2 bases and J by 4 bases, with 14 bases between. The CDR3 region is CASSESTSRGETQYF. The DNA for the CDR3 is TGTGCCAGCAGTGAATCTACCAGCAGAGGAGAGACCCAGTACTTC. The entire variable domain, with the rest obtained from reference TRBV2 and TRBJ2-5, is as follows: EPEVTQTPSHQVTQMGQEVILRCVPISNHLYFYWYRQILGQKVEFLVSFYNNEISEKSEIFDDQFSVERPDGSNFTLKIRSTKLEDSAMYFCASSESTSRGETQYFGPGTRLLVL.

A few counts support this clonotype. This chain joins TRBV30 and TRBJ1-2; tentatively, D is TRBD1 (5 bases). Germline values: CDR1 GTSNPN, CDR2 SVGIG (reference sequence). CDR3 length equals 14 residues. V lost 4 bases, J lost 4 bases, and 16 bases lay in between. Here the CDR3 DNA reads TGTGCCTGGAAAGGGGACGGCCGGACCTATGGCTACACCTTC. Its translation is CAWKGDGRTYGYTF.

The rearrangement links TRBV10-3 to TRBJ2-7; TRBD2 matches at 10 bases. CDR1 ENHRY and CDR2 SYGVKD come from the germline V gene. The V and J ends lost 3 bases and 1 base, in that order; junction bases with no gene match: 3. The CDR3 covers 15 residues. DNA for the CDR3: TGTGCCATCAGTGACGGACTAGCGGAATCCTACGAGCAGTACTTC. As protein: CAISDGLAESYEQYF.

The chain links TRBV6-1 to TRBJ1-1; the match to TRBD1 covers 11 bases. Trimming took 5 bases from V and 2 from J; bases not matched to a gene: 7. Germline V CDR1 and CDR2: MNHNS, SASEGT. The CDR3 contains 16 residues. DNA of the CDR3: TGTGCCAGCAGTCTGTGGACAGGGGGCAAAAACACTGAAGCTTTCTTT. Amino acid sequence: CASSLWTGGKNTEAFF.

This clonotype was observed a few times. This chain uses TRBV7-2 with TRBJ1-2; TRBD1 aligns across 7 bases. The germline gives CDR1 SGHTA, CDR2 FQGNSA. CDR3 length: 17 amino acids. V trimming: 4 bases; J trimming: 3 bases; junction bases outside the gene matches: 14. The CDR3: CASSYSYTSGQYYGYTF. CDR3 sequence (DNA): TGTGCCAGCAGCTATTCATATACGTCGGGACAGTACTATGGCTACACCTTC.

In nucleotides, the CDR3 is TGTGCCAGTAGTAAAAGACAGGGGGCGCAGACCCAGTACTTC. It encodes CASSKRQGAQTQYF. The gene calls are TRBV19 and TRBJ2-5; 10 nucleotides line up with TRBD1. The CDR3 is 14 residues long. Unmatched junction bases numbered 5, after V lost 4 bases and J lost 6 bases. Germline V gives CDR1 LNHDA, CDR2 SQIVND (reference sequence).

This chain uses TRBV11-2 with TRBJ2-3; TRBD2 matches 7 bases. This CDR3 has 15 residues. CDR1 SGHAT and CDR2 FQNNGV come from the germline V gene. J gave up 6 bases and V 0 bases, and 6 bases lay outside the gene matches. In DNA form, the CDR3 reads TGTGCCAGCAGCTTAGATCGGGGACTATACGATACGCAGTATTTT. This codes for CASSLDRGLYDTQYF.

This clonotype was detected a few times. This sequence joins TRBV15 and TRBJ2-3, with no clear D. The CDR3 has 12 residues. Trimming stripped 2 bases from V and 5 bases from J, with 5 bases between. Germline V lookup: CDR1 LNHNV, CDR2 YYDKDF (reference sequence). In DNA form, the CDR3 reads TGTGCCACCAGCAGAAAAGGAGATACGCAGTATTTT. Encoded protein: CATSRKGDTQYF.

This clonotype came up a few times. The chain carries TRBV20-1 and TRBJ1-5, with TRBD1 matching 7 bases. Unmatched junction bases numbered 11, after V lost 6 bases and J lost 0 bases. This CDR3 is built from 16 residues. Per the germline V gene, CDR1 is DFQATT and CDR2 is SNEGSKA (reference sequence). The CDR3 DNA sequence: TGCAGTGCCGGCCCCCCGACAGGGTATAGCAATCAGCCCCAGCATTTT. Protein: CSAGPPTGYSNQPQHF.

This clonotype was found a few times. DNA of the CDR3: TGTGCCAGCAGTTCCGGGACAGGGGAAAACTACAATTCACCCCTCCACTTT. Residues: CASSSGTGENYNSPLHF. The rearrangement joins TRBV6-5 to TRBJ1-6, with 10 bases aligning to TRBD1. The V segment lost 4 bases and the J segment 7 bases; nucleotides outside the gene matches: 10. This CDR3 has 17 residues. CDR1 and CDR2 from the germline V gene are MNHEY and SVGAGI.

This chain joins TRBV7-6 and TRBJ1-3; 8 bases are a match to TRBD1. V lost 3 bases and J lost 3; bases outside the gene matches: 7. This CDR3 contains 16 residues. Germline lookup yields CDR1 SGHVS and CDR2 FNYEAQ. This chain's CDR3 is CASSLGTGGFGNTIYF. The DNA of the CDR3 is TGTGCCAGCAGCTTGGGCACAGGGGGTTTTGGAAACACCATATATTTT. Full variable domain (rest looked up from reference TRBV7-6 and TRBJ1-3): GAGVSQSPRYKVTKRGQDVALRCDPISGHVSLYWYRQALGQGPEFLTYFNYEAQQDKSGLPNDRFSAERPEGSISTLTIQRTEQRDSAMYRCASSLGTGGFGNTIYFGEGSWLTVV.

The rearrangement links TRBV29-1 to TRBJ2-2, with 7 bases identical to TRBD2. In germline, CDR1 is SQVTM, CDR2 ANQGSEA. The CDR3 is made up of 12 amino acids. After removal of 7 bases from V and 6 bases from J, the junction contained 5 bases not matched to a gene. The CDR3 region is CSGTSSSGELFF. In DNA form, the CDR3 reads TGCAGCGGGACTAGTTCTTCCGGGGAGCTGTTTTTT.

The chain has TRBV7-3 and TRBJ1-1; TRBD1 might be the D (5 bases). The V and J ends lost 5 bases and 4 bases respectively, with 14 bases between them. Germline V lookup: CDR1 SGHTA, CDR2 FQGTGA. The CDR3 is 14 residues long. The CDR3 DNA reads TGTGCCAGCAGCACAACTGGGGCTCTCACTGAAGCTTTCTTT. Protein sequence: CASSTTGALTEAFF.

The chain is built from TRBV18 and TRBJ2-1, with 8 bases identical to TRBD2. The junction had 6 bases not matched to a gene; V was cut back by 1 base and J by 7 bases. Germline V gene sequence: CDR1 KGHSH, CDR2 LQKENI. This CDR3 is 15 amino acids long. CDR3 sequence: CASSPLSGGHNEQFF. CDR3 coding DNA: TGTGCCAGCTCACCACTCTCGGGGGGGCATAATGAGCAGTTCTTC.

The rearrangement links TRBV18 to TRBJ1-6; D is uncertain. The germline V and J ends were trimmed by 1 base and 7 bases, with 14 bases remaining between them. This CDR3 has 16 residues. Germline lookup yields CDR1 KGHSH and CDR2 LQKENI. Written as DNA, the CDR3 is TGTGCCAGCTCACCACTCGGACTCGGAACAAATTCACCCCTCCACTTT. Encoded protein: CASSPLGLGTNSPLHF.

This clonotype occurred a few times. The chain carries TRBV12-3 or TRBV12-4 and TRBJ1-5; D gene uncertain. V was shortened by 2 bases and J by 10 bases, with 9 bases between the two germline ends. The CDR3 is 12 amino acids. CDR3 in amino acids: CASSLSGEPQHF. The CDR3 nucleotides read TGTGCCAGCAGTTTATCCGGAGAACCCCAGCATTTT.

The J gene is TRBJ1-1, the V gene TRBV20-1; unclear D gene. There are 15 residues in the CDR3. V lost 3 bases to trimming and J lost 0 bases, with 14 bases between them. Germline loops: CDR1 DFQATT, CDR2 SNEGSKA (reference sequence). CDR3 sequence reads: CSASSGFEMNTEAFF. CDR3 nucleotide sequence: TGCAGTGCTAGCTCCGGGTTTGAAATGAACACTGAAGCTTTCTTT.

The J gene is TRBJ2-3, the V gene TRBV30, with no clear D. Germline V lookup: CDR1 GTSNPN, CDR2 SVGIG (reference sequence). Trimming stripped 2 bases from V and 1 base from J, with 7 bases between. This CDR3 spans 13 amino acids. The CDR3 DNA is TGTGCCTGGAGTAAGCTACGCACAGATACGCAGTATTTT. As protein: CAWSKLRTDTQYF.

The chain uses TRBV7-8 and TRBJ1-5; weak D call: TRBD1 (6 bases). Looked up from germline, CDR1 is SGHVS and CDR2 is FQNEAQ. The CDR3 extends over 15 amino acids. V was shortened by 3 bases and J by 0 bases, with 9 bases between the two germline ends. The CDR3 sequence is CASSFGTTSNQPQHF. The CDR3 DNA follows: TGTGCCAGCAGCTTTGGGACAACTAGCAATCAGCCCCAGCATTTT.

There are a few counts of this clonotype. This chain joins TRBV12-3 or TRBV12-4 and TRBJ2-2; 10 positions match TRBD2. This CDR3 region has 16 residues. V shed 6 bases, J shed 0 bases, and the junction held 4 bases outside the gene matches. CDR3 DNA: TGTGCCAGCAGAAGAAGCGGGGGGGCGAACACCGGGGAGCTGTTTTTT. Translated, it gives CASRRSGGANTGELFF.

The CDR3 nucleotides are TGTGCCAGCAGCGGACAGGGCGAGCAGTTCTTC. This gives the protein CASSGQGEQFF. This chain connects TRBV21-1 to TRBJ2-1; the listed D gene, TRBD1, was not tested against the DNA. TRBV21-1 is deemed a pseudogene. The CDR3 is 11 residues long.

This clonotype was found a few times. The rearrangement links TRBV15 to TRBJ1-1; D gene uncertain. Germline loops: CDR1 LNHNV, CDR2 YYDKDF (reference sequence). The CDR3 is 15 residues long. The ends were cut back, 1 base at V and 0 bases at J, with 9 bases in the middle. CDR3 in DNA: TGTGCCACCAGCAGAGGTGGAGGAATGAACACTGAAGCTTTCTTT. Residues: CATSRGGGMNTEAFF. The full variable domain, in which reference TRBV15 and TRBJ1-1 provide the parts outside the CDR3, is DAMVIQNPRYQVTQFGKPVTLSCSQTLNHNVMYWYQQKSSQAPKLLFHYYDKDFNNEADTPDNFQSRRPNTSFCFLDIRSPGLGDTAMYLCATSRGGGMNTEAFFGQGTRLTVV.

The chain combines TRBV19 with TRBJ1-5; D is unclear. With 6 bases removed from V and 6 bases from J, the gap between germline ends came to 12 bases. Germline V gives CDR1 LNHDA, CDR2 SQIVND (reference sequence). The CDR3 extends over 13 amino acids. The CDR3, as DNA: TGTGCCAGTAGCGACATAGGTGGTCAGCCCCAGCATTTT. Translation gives CASSDIGGQPQHF.

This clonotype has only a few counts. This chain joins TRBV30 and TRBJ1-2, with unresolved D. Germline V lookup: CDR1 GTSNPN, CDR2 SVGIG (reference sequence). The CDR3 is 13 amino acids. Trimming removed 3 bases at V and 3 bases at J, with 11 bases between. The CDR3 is CAWSRPLDYGYTF. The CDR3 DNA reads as TGTGCCTGGAGCAGACCGTTGGACTATGGCTACACCTTC. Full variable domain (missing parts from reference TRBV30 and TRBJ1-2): SQTIHQWPATLVQPVGSPLSLECTVEGTSNPNLYWYRQAAGRGLQLLFYSVGIGQISSEVPQNLSASRPQDRQFILSSKKLLLSDSGFYLCAWSRPLDYGYTFGSGTRLTVV.